Following are 17 T cell receptor beta chains from one sample sequenced in a study of early T cells in non-severe SARS-CoV-2 infection. TCRdb re-called the 5' RACE reads with MiXCR, one entry per CDR3 protein. The top ten hold 11% of the sample, which has 25,000 to 30,000 distinct CDR3 sequences, about 5% seen once. The source material was whole blood. These receptors all come from an adult who was a healthcare worker with PCR-confirmed SARS-CoV-2 infection or an uninfected control (not recorded which).

This clonotype has a count of ten or more. This chain joins TRBV5-6 and TRBJ1-4; 7 nucleotides match TRBD1. Germline V lookup: CDR1 SGHDT, CDR2 YYEEEE. The CDR3 has 16 residues. V dropped 4 bases and J dropped 12; count of bases not matched to a gene: 18. The CDR3 sequence is CASSGRRPQGEVELFF. CDR3 nucleotide sequence: TGTGCCAGCAGCGGACGACGACCGCAGGGGGAAGTAGAACTGTTTTTT.

By frequency in the sample, this clonotype is medium-sized. This chain uses TRBV25-1 with TRBJ2-1; TRBD1 matches at 10 bases. Germline-derived CDR1 and CDR2 are MGHDK and SYGVNS. Unmatched junction bases numbered 8, after V lost 4 bases and J lost 5 bases. The CDR3 length is 16 residues. CDR3 loop: CASSVPGQGRDNEQFF. CDR3 nucleotide sequence: TGTGCCAGCAGTGTTCCGGGACAGGGGAGAGACAATGAGCAGTTCTTC.

This clonotype was observed many times. Germline and junction disagree at one end, which may indicate a read error. CDR3 sequence reads: CVSSPTGITEAFF. The CDR3 DNA follows: TGTGTCAGCAGCCCGACAGGGATCACTGAAGCTTTCTTT. The chain employs TRBV7-9 and TRBJ1-1, with 7 positions matching TRBD1. The CDR3 length is 13 residues. The V gene's germline CDR1 is SEHNR and CDR2 FQNEAQ (reference sequence).

This clonotype was counted between two and nine times. This sequence joins TRBV7-6 and TRBJ2-5, with D uncertain. The CDR3 loop spans 16 amino acids. V shed 1 base and J shed 0 bases, with 12 bases lying between them. From germline, CDR1 is SGHVS and CDR2 FNYEAQ. CDR3 residues: CASSLDAALYQETQYF. The CDR3 nucleotides are TGTGCCAGCAGCTTAGATGCGGCTCTGTACCAAGAGACCCAGTACTTC.

This clonotype was picked up many times. The gene calls are TRBV5-1 and TRBJ2-7; no clear D gene. Germline V gene data show CDR1 as SGHRS and CDR2 as YFSETQ. The V gene lost 0 bases and the J gene lost 4 bases, with 8 bases spanning the gap. The CDR3 totals 13 residues. The DNA for the CDR3 is TGCGCCAGCAGCTTGGACTCTAAATACGAGCAGTACTTC. Translated, it gives CASSLDSKYEQYF.

This clonotype was picked up many times. The rearrangement links TRBV19 to TRBJ1-4; 8 positions match TRBD1. V lost 5 bases to trimming and J lost 9 bases; unmatched junction nucleotides: 17. The germline gives CDR1 LNHDA, CDR2 SQIVND (reference sequence). This CDR3 comprises 17 residues. CDR3 DNA: TGTGCCAGTAGTTTAATACCCGGTGGACAGGGTAGTCAAAAACTGTTTTTT. Its protein product is CASSLIPGGQGSQKLFF.

The chain is built from TRBV5-6 and TRBJ2-7; TRBD1 matches at 7 bases. After removal of 4 bases from V and 7 bases from J, the junction contained 11 bases not matched to a gene. The CDR3 has 14 residues. Germline V gene sequence: CDR1 SGHDT, CDR2 YYEEEE. Here the CDR3 reads CASSPGTGEREQYF. The CDR3 DNA sequence: TGTGCCAGCAGCCCGGGCACAGGGGAGCGGGAGCAGTACTTC.

This clonotype occurred many times. The genes are TRBV6-5 and TRBJ2-5; D is perhaps TRBD2 (6 bases). Germline loops: CDR1 MNHEY, CDR2 SVGAGI. The CDR3 runs 13 residues. V lost 7 bases, J lost 3 bases, and 12 bases lay in between. The CDR3, as DNA: TGTGCCAGCAACACGGTAGCGGAAGAGACCCAGTACTTC. Its protein product is CASNTVAEETQYF.

This clonotype was recorded many times. This chain uses TRBV12-3 or TRBV12-4 with TRBJ2-3; D perhaps matches TRBD1 (6 bases). The CDR3 has 15 residues. V dropped 2 bases and J dropped 3 bases, with 12 bases sitting between them. In DNA form, the CDR3 reads TGTGCCAGCAGTTTACTGGGGGCGGTTACAGATACGCAGTATTTT. Amino acids: CASSLLGAVTDTQYF.

This clonotype was detected ten times or more. V and J are TRBV28 and TRBJ1-1; 8 nucleotides match TRBD1. Looked up from germline, CDR1 is MDHEN and CDR2 is SYDVKM. This CDR3 spans 15 amino acids. The V segment lost 8 bases and the J segment 8 bases; nucleotides outside the gene matches: 16. CDR3 DNA sequence: TGTGCCAGCCTAGACGCAGGGACAGGAGGCACCGAAGCTTTCTTT. It encodes CASLDAGTGGTEAFF.

This CDR3 reads CASSPTSGAEQYF. CDR3 sequence (DNA): TGTGCCAGCAGCCCGACTAGCGGGGCCGAGCAGTACTTC. V usage is TRBV7-8 and J usage is TRBJ2-7; 11 bases line up with TRBD2. The CDR3 sequence is 13 residues long. Germline CDR1 SGHVS, CDR2 FQNEAQ. Unmatched junction bases numbered 3, after V lost 5 bases and J lost 6 bases.

This clonotype was recorded many times. This chain links TRBV12-3 or TRBV12-4 with TRBJ2-1; 8 nucleotides line up with TRBD2. The CDR3 runs to 14 residues. V shed 6 bases and J 7 bases; nucleotides not matched to a gene: 8. DNA of the CDR3: TGTGCCAGCAGAGTAGCGGGGTCGGGGAATGAGCAGTTCTTC. The encoded protein is CASRVAGSGNEQFF.

The rearrangement links TRBV4-1 to TRBJ2-3; D is undetermined. Per the germline V gene, CDR1 is MGHRA and CDR2 is YSYEKL. CDR3 length equals 19 residues. Deletions cut 0 bases from V and 0 bases from J, with 19 bases between. This CDR3 is CASSQDGGEGLTSTDTQYF. CDR3 bases: TGCGCCAGCAGCCAAGATGGCGGAGAAGGCTTAACTAGCACAGATACGCAGTATTTT.

This clonotype was seen ten or more times. CDR3 residues: CSAPGPKKSTGELFF. CDR3 nucleotide sequence: TGCAGTGCTCCGGGACCCAAGAAATCCACCGGGGAGCTGTTTTTT. The gene calls are TRBV20-1 and TRBJ2-2; D assignment may be TRBD1 or TRBD2 (5 bases each). Germline V CDR1 and CDR2: DFQATT, SNEGSKA (reference sequence). Trimming stripped 5 bases from V and 4 bases from J, with 17 bases between. The CDR3 is made up of 15 amino acids.

This clonotype was seen at least ten times. The CDR3 here is CSAQAGGARVYQPQHF. CDR3 bases: TGCAGTGCCCAAGCAGGGGGCGCGAGGGTCTATCAGCCCCAGCATTTT. The V and J genes are TRBV20-1 and TRBJ1-5, with 8 bases that match TRBD1. Per the germline V gene, CDR1 is DFQATT and CDR2 is SNEGSKA (reference sequence). The CDR3 runs 16 residues. V lost 6 bases and J lost 5; bases outside the gene matches: 15.

This clonotype appeared many times. The J gene is TRBJ2-1, the V gene TRBV29-1; TRBD1 agrees at 10 bases. Trimming cost V 3 bases and J 7 bases; bases outside gene matches: 6. CDR3 length equals 14 residues. The germline gives CDR1 SQVTM, CDR2 ANQGSEA. The chain's CDR3 is CSVDSGQGWNEQFF. The CDR3 DNA follows: TGCAGCGTTGACTCGGGACAGGGGTGGAATGAGCAGTTCTTC.

This clonotype was found many times. The chain has TRBV12-3 or TRBV12-4 and TRBJ2-2; D is ambiguous. The CDR3 sequence is 14 residues long. V lost 6 bases and J lost 1, with 9 bases in between. Here the CDR3 reads CASRQSGNTGELFF. DNA of the CDR3: TGTGCCAGCAGACAGTCGGGGAACACCGGGGAGCTGTTTTTT.